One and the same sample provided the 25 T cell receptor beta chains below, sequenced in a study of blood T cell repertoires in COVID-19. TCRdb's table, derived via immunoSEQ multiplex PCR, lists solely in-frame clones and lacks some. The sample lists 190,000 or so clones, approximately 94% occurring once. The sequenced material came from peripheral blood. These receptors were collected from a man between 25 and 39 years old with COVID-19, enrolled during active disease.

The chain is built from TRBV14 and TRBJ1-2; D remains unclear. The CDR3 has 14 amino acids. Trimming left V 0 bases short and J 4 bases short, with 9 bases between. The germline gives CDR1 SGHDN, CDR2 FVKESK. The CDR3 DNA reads TGTGCCAGCAGCCAAGACCATAGGAGCTATGGCTACACCTTC. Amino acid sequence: CASSQDHRSYGYTF.

The CDR3 here is CASSIRGDYGYTF. DNA of the CDR3: TGTGCCAGTAGTATAAGAGGTGACTATGGCTACACCTTC. The gene calls are TRBV19 and TRBJ1-2; no clear D. The CDR3 is made up of 13 amino acids. V shed 2 bases and J shed 3 bases, with 7 bases lying between them. The germline V gene has CDR1 LNHDA and CDR2 SQIVND (reference sequence).

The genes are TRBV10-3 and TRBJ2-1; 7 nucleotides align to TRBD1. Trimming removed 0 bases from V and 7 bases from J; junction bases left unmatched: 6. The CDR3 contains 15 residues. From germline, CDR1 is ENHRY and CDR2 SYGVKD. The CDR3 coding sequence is TGTGCCATCAGTGAGTCAGGGGGCGCGAGAAATGAGCAGTTCTTC. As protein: CAISESGGARNEQFF.

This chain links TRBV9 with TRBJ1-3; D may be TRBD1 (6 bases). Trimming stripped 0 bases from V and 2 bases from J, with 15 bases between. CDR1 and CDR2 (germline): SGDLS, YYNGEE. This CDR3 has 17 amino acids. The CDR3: CASSVAPLDRTGNTIYF. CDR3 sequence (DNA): TGTGCCAGCAGCGTAGCTCCCCTGGACAGAACTGGAAACACCATATATTTT.

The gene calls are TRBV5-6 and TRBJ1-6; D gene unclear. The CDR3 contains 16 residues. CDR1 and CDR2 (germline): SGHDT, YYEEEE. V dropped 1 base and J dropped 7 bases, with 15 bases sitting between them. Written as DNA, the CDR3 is TGTGCCAGCAGCTTGAAAGGATCGTGGAGGAATTCACCCCTCCACTTT. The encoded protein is CASSLKGSWRNSPLHF.

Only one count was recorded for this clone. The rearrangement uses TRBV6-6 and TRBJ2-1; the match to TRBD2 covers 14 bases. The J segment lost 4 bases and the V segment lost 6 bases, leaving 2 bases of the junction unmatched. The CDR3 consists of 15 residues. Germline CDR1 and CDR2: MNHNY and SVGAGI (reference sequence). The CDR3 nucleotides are TGTGCCAGCAGCGGACTAGCGGGGGGATACAATGAGCAGTTCTTC. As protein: CASSGLAGGYNEQFF.

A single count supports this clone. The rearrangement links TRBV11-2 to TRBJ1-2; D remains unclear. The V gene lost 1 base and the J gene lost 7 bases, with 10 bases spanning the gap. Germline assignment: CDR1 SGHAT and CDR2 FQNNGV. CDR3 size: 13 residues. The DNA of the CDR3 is TGTGCCAGCAGCTTAGCAGGATTCGGTGGCTACACCTTC. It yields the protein CASSLAGFGGYTF.

The DNA for the CDR3 is TGTGCCAGCAGCCCACCGGCCAGCGACAAACTGTTTTTT. Residues: CASSPPASDKLFF. This chain uses TRBV7-9 with TRBJ1-4; unclear D gene. CDR3 size: 13 residues. Germline loops: CDR1 SEHNR, CDR2 FQNEAQ (reference sequence). V was pared by 5 bases and J by 11 bases, with 15 bases between.

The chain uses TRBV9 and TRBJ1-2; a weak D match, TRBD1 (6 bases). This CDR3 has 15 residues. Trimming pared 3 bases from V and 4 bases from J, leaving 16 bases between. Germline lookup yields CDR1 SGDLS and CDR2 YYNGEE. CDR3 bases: TGTGCCAGCAGCGCCACCGGACAGCCGGTCTATGGCTACACCTTC. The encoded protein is CASSATGQPVYGYTF. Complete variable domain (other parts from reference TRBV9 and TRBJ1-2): DSGVTQTPKHLITATGQRVTLRCSPRSGDLSVYWYQQSLDQGLQFLIQYYNGEERAKGNILERFSAQQFPDLHSELNLSSLELGDSALYFCASSATGQPVYGYTFGSGTRLTVV.

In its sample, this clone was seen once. The CDR3 region is CASSIGRGGDTQYF. The CDR3 nucleotides read TGTGCCAGTAGTATAGGACGAGGGGGAGATACGCAGTATTTT. The rearrangement joins TRBV19 to TRBJ2-3, with D perhaps TRBD1 (6 bases). Looked up from germline, CDR1 is LNHDA and CDR2 is SQIVND (reference sequence). The CDR3 covers 14 residues. V was trimmed by 1 base and J by 5 bases, leaving 10 bases between them. The whole variable domain, remainder taken from reference TRBV19 and TRBJ2-3, is DGGITQSPKYLFRKEGQNVTLSCEQNLNHDAMYWYRQDPGQGLRLIYYSQIVNDFQKGDIAEGYSVSREKKESFPLTVTSAQKNPTAFYLCASSIGRGGDTQYFGPGTRLTVL.

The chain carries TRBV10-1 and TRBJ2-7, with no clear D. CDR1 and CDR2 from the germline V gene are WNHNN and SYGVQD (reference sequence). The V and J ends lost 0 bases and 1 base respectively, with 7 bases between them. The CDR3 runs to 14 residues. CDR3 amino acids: CASSESVGSYEQYF. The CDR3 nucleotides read TGCGCCAGCAGTGAGTCGGTCGGTTCCTACGAGCAGTACTTC.

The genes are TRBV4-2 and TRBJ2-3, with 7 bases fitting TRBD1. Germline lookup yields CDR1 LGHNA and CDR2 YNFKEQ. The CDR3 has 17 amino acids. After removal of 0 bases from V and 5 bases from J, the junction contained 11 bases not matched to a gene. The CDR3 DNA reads TGTGCCAGCAGCCAAGATCCGGACAGGACCTCCAGAGATACGCAGTATTTT. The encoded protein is CASSQDPDRTSRDTQYF.

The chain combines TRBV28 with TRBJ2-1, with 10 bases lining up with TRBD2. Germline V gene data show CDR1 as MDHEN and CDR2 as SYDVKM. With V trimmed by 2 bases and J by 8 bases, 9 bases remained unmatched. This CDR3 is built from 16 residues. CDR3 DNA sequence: TGTGCCAGCAGTTTACCTTCTAGCGGGGGTACGTATGAGCAGTTCTTC. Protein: CASSLPSSGGTYEQFF.

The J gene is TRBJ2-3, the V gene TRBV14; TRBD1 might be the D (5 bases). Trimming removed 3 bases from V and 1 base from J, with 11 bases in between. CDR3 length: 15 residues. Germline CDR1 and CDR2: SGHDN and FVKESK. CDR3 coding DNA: TGTGCCAGCAGCCACAGGGTTGATGGCACAGATACGCAGTATTTT. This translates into CASSHRVDGTDTQYF.

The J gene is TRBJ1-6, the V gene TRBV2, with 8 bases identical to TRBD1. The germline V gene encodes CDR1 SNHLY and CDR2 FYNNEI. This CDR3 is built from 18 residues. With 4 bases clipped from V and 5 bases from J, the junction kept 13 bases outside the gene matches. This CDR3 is CASSGGRGLISDNSPLHF. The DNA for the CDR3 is TGTGCCAGCAGTGGTGGCAGGGGGCTTATCTCGGATAATTCACCCCTCCACTTT.

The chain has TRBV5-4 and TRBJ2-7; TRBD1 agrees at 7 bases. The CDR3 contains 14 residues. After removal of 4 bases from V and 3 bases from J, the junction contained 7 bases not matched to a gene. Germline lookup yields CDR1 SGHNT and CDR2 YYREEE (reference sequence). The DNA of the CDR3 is TGTGCCAGCAGCCGGGACAGCGGCGACTACGAGCAGTACTTC. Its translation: CASSRDSGDYEQYF. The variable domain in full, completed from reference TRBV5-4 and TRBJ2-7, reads ETGVTQSPTHLIKTRGQQVTLRCSSQSGHNTVSWYQQALGQGPQFIFQYYREEENGRGNFPPRFSGLQFPNYSSELNVNALELDDSALYLCASSRDSGDYEQYFGPGTRLTVT.

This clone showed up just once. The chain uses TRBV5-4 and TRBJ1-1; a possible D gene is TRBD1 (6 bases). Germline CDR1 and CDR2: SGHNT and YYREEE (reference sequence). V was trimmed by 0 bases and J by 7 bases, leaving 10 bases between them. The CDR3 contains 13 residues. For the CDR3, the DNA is TGTGCCAGCAGCTTGGTTTTACAGGGTGAAGCTTTCTTT. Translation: CASSLVLQGEAFF.

CDR3 region: CASSRAFSGANVLTF. The DNA for the CDR3 is TGTGCCAGCAGTCGGGCCTTTTCTGGGGCCAACGTCCTGACTTTC. The chain employs TRBV6-6 and TRBJ2-6, with D uncertain. Germline V gene lookup returns CDR1 MNHNY and CDR2 SVGAGI (reference sequence). The germline V and J ends were trimmed by 5 bases and 1 base, with 9 bases remaining between them. The CDR3 is made up of 15 amino acids.

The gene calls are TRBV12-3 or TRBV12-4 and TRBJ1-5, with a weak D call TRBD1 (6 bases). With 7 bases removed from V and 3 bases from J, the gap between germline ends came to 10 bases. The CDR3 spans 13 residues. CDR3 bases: TGTGCCAGCAACCGGGACAACAATCAGCCCCAGCATTTT. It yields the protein CASNRDNNQPQHF.

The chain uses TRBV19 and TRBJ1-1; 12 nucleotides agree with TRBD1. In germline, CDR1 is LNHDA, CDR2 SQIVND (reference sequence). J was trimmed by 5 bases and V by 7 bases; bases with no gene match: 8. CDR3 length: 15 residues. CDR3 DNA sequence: TGTGCCAGTACCGGGACAGGGGGCCTGAGAACTGAAGCTTTCTTT. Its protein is CASTGTGGLRTEAFF.

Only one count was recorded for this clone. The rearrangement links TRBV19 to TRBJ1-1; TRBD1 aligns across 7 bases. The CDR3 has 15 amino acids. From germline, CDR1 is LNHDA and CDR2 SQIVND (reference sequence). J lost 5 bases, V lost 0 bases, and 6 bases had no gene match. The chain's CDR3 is CASSIDTGVMTEAFF. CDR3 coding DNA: TGTGCCAGTAGTATAGATACAGGGGTTATGACTGAAGCTTTCTTT.

CDR3 sequence reads: CASGQGNTEAFF. CDR3 DNA: TGTGCCAGCGGACAGGGGAACACTGAAGCTTTCTTT. The chain joins TRBV28 to TRBJ1-1; 8 bases fit TRBD1. The CDR3 contains 12 residues. Looked up from germline, CDR1 is MDHEN and CDR2 is SYDVKM. Trimming at V came to 8 bases and at J to 1 base, leaving 0 bases not matched to a gene.

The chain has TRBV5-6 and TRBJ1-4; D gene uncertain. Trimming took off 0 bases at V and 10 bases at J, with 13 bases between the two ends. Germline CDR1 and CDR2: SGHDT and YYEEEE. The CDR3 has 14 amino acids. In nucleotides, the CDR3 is TGTGCCAGCAGCTTGGAGGCCGTCGGAGGAAAACTGTTTTTT. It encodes CASSLEAVGGKLFF.

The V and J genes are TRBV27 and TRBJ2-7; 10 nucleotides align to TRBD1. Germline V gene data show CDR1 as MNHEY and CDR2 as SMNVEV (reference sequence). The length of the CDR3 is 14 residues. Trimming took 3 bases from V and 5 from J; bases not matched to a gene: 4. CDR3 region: CASSLDRGTNEQYF. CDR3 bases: TGTGCCAGCAGTTTGGACAGGGGGACAAACGAGCAGTACTTC.

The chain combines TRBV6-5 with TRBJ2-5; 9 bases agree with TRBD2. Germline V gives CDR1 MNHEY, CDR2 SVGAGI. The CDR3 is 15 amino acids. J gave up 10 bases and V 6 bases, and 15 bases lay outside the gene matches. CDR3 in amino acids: CASREAGGPGFGQYF. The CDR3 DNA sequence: TGTGCCAGCAGGGAGGCGGGGGGGCCTGGATTTGGCCAGTACTTC.